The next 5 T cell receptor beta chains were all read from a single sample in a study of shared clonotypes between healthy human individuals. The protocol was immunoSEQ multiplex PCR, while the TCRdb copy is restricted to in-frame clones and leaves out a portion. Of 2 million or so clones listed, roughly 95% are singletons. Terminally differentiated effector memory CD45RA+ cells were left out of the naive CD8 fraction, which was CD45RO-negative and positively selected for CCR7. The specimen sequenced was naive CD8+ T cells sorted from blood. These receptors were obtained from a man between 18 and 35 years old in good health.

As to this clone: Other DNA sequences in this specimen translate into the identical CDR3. CDR3 DNA: TGTGCCAGCAGTTTATCTCAATCTGGGGCCAACGTCCTGACTTTC. This codes for CASSLSQSGANVLTF. The chain combines TRBV27 with TRBJ2-6, with D unresolved. Germline V gene data show CDR1 as MNHEY and CDR2 as SMNVEV (reference sequence). V lost 0 bases and J lost 1, with 4 bases in between. This CDR3 has 15 amino acids.

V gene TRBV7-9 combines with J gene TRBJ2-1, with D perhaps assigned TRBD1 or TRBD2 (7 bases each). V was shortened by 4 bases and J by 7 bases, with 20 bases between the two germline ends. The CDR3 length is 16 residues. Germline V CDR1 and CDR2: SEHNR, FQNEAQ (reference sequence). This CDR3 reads CASSSLGGGHWNEQFF. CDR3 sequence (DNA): TGTGCCAGCAGCTCCCTGGGAGGGGGCCACTGGAATGAGCAGTTCTTC.

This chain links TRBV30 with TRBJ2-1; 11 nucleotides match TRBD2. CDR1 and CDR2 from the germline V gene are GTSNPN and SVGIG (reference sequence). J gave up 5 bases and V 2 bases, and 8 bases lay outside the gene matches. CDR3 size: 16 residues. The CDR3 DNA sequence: TGTGCCTGGAGTCTATCAGGACTAGCGGGTAACAATGAGCAGTTCTTC. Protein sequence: CAWSLSGLAGNNEQFF. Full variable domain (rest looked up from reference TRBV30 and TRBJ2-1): SQTIHQWPATLVQPVGSPLSLECTVEGTSNPNLYWYRQAAGRGLQLLFYSVGIGQISSEVPQNLSASRPQDRQFILSSKKLLLSDSGFYLCAWSLSGLAGNNEQFFGPGTRLTVL.

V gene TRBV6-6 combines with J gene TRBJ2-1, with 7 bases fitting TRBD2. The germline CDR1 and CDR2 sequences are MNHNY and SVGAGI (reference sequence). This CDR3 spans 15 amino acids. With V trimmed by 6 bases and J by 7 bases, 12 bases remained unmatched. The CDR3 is CASSHSPSGENEQFF. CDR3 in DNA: TGTGCCAGCAGCCACTCCCCCAGCGGGGAGAATGAGCAGTTCTTC.

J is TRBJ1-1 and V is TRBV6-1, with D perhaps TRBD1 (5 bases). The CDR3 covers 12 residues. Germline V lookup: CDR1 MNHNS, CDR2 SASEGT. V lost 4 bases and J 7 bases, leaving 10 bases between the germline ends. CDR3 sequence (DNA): TGTGCCAGCAGTGGGGACGGGGGTGAAGCTTTCTTT. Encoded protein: CASSGDGGEAFF.